This T cell receptor beta chain was identified in a study of T cell changes during pregnancy in multiple sclerosis. This CDR3 has 14 residues. J lost 2 bases, V lost 6 bases, and 3 bases had no gene match. Germline-derived CDR1 and CDR2 are SGHAT and FQNNGV. The method was immunoSEQ multiplex PCR; TCRdb's version includes in-frame clones alone and lacks a portion of them. The table shows about 100,000 clones, with approximately 94% occurring only once. The clonotype originates from a female donor with multiple sclerosis, enrolled in a pregnancy study. The sample consisted of peripheral blood, taken before pregnancy. This chain links TRBV11-2 with TRBJ2-1; TRBD2 agrees at 8 bases. The CDR3 is CASRLADPYNEQFF. CDR3 bases: TGTGCCAGCAGACTAGCGGACCCCTACAATGAGCAGTTCTTC.